These 7 T cell receptor beta chains were sequenced from one sample in a study of beta chain features in type 1 diabetes (dated by TCRdb to 2017 to 2018). Here is what the overall study found, with its caveats: Type 1 diabetes patients showed a moderate but significant shortening of TCRB CDR3 length in all four CD4+ subsets.

For these TCRs, the target antigens are not known. Libraries were made using the immunoSEQ multiplex PCR assay. The entire amount of isolated RNA was reverse transcribed using the High Capacity cDNA Reverse Transcription Kit, so the sequenced TCRB transcripts were expressed ones. Here the immuneACCESS table is served through TCRdb, limited to in-frame sequences with V and J called. Missing clones are a known gap in these copies; in checked studies unresolved V genes cover under half, and the rest lacks a known reason. The sample includes about 390,000 clones, with 9.5% to 10% observed a single time. The ten largest clones capture less than 0.65% of the sample. Sequencing was done on a sample of central memory CD4+ T cells from blood. The receptor source for this set is a man aged 25-40 years with type 1 diabetes.

This chain uses TRBV5-4 with TRBJ1-5; 7 bases match TRBD1. The V and J ends lost 4 bases and 0 bases, in that order; junction bases with no gene match: 7. CDR1 and CDR2 from the germline V gene are SGHNT and YYREEE (reference sequence). This CDR3 contains 16 residues. The CDR3 reads CASSEGGGGSNQPQHF. The CDR3 DNA follows: TGTGCCAGCAGCGAAGGGGGCGGAGGTAGCAATCAGCCCCAGCATTTT.

In its sample, this clone was seen many times. The chain recombines TRBV28 with TRBJ1-4; D is ambiguous. Germline V lookup: CDR1 MDHEN, CDR2 SYDVKM. This CDR3 spans 16 amino acids. V dropped 5 bases and J dropped 0 bases, with 13 bases sitting between them. In nucleotides, the CDR3 is TGTGCCAGCAGTCCGTACGACGCTGCAACTAATGAAAAACTGTTTTTT. This codes for CASSPYDAATNEKLFF.

This clone has more than one count but fewer than ten. The genes are TRBV29-1 and TRBJ2-7, with 8 positions matching TRBD1. Germline CDR1 is SQVTM and CDR2 is ANQGSEA. V lost 5 bases and J lost 9; bases outside the gene matches: 18. The CDR3 is 15 amino acids. The CDR3 reads CSVSTGGGGAVGQYF. Here the CDR3 DNA reads TGCAGCGTTTCCACAGGGGGAGGTGGGGCAGTCGGGCAGTACTTC.

The chain uses TRBV5-1 and TRBJ2-6; possible D gene TRBD2, 5 bases. Trimming took 4 bases from V and 0 from J, leaving 11 bases between them. CDR1 SGHRS and CDR2 YFSETQ come from the germline V gene. The CDR3 has 16 amino acids. CDR3 residues: CASSPREGSGANVLTF. The DNA for the CDR3 is TGCGCCAGCAGCCCCCGCGAGGGCTCTGGGGCCAACGTCCTGACTTTC.

The chain has TRBV5-4 and TRBJ2-2; no clear D gene. Germline V CDR1 and CDR2: SGHNT, YYREEE (reference sequence). V lost 4 bases and J lost 1, with 5 bases in between. CDR3 length: 13 residues. The CDR3 loop reads CASSGQNTGELFF. Here the CDR3 DNA reads TGTGCCAGCAGCGGTCAGAACACCGGGGAGCTGTTTTTT. The variable domain in full, completed from reference TRBV5-4 and TRBJ2-2, reads ETGVTQSPTHLIKTRGQQVTLRCSSQSGHNTVSWYQQALGQGPQFIFQYYREEENGRGNFPPRFSGLQFPNYSSELNVNALELDDSALYLCASSGQNTGELFFGEGSRLTVL.

This clone was observed a handful of times. This chain joins TRBV14 and TRBJ2-5; the D is unclear. CDR3 length equals 14 residues. The germline V gene encodes CDR1 SGHDN and CDR2 FVKESK. Trimming shortened V by 5 bases and J by 5 bases, and 15 bases separated the two germline ends. CDR3 loop: CASSSIQTGETQYF. The CDR3 DNA is TGTGCCAGCAGCTCAATACAAACCGGGGAGACCCAGTACTTC.

The chain recombines TRBV28 with TRBJ1-2; 7 bases agree with TRBD1. The CDR3 consists of 15 residues. V lost 2 bases and J lost 12; bases outside the gene matches: 15. Germline CDR1 is MDHEN and CDR2 is SYDVKM. The DNA of the CDR3 is TGTGCCAGCAGTTTAAGGATCTTCCCGAACAGGGGACACACCTTC. Translating it yields CASSLRIFPNRGHTF.